Presented here are 17 T cell receptor beta chains from one specimen sequenced in a study of circulating and synovial CD4+ cells in juvenile arthritis. TCRdb's copy holds only in-frame clones and misses some; the assay was immunoSEQ multiplex PCR. The table shows approximately 35,000 clones, with roughly 95% occurring only once. Sequenced sample: CD4+ T cells from blood. These receptors originate from a human donor with juvenile idiopathic arthritis.

This clone came up once. The chain carries TRBV13 and TRBJ2-3; 8 nucleotides agree with TRBD2. The germline gives CDR1 PRHDT, CDR2 FYEKMQ (reference sequence). The CDR3 extends over 15 amino acids. After removal of 5 bases from V and 1 base from J, the junction contained 5 bases not matched to a gene. The CDR3 loop is CASSSSGKGTDTQYF. DNA of the CDR3: TGTGCCAGCAGCAGTAGCGGGAAGGGCACAGATACGCAGTATTTT.

The chain has TRBV9 and TRBJ1-2, with TRBD1 matching over 7 bases. This CDR3 spans 16 amino acids. Germline V gene data show CDR1 as SGDLS and CDR2 as YYNGEE. J was trimmed by 8 bases and V by 0 bases; bases with no gene match: 13. CDR3 protein: CASSVGRGGAFGGYTF. DNA for the CDR3: TGTGCCAGCAGCGTAGGGAGAGGGGGCGCGTTTGGAGGCTACACCTTC.

The CDR3, as DNA: TGTGCCAGCAGTTACAGCTTGCGGGGGGGGGAAAAACTGTTTTTT. It codes for CASSYSLRGGEKLFF. V gene TRBV6-5 combines with J gene TRBJ1-4; maybe TRBD1 (5 bases). The CDR3 spans 15 residues. Trimming left V 2 bases short and J 8 bases short, with 15 bases between. CDR1 is MNHEY and CDR2 is SVGAGI in the germline V gene.

The genes are TRBV27 and TRBJ1-2, with D tentatively TRBD1 (6 bases). The V gene's germline CDR1 is MNHEY and CDR2 SMNVEV (reference sequence). This CDR3 comprises 12 residues. Trimming took 6 bases from V and 8 from J, leaving 13 bases between them. The CDR3 spells CASSSGVKGYTF. CDR3 coding DNA: TGTGCCAGCAGCTCAGGGGTAAAGGGCTACACCTTC.

V usage is TRBV4-3 and J usage is TRBJ2-7; D ambiguous. This CDR3 has 13 amino acids. V gave up 4 bases and J gave up 1 base, with 8 bases separating them. Germline V gene sequence: CDR1 LGHNA, CDR2 YSLEER. The CDR3 spells CASSPEQSYEQYF. In DNA, the CDR3 is TGCGCCAGCAGCCCGGAGCAGTCCTACGAGCAGTACTTC.

V is TRBV19 and J is TRBJ2-3, with no clear D. V was clipped by 5 bases and J by 6 bases, with 12 bases between them. CDR3 length: 13 amino acids. Germline lookup yields CDR1 LNHDA and CDR2 SQIVND (reference sequence). The CDR3 DNA sequence: TGTGCCAGTAGTGGTACTCACCTGGATACGCAGTATTTT. Translating gives CASSGTHLDTQYF.

The V gene is TRBV25-1, the J gene TRBJ2-7; 8 bases are a match to TRBD2. J gave up 2 bases and V 5 bases, and 8 bases lay outside the gene matches. Germline lookup yields CDR1 MGHDK and CDR2 SYGVNS. This CDR3 has 15 residues. The CDR3 nucleotides read TGTGCCAGCAGTCGTAGCGGGGTAAGGACCTACGAGCAGTACTTC. Translation: CASSRSGVRTYEQYF.

This chain links TRBV10-3 with TRBJ1-1; 10 bases map to TRBD1. The CDR3 loop spans 13 amino acids. Germline V gene sequence: CDR1 ENHRY, CDR2 SYGVKD. Trimming at V came to 6 bases and at J to 10 bases, leaving 8 bases not matched to a gene. The CDR3 protein is CAIRPGQGSGAFF. The CDR3 coding sequence is TGTGCCATCAGACCGGGACAGGGGAGCGGAGCTTTCTTT.

V gene TRBV28 combines with J gene TRBJ2-2; the D is unclear. Per the germline V gene, CDR1 is MDHEN and CDR2 is SYDVKM. The CDR3 is made up of 15 amino acids. The germline V and J ends were trimmed by 6 bases and 3 bases, with 14 bases remaining between them. CDR3 sequence: CASSLLSQDTGELFF. The CDR3 DNA is TGTGCCAGCAGCCTTCTCAGTCAAGACACCGGGGAGCTGTTTTTT.

Here the CDR3 DNA reads TGTGCCAGCAGCTCAACAGGGATCGAGGTGTTTTTT. This gives the protein CASSSTGIEVFF. This chain links TRBV7-9 with TRBJ2-2; a possible D gene is TRBD1 (6 bases). V lost 4 bases and J lost 15, with 15 bases in between. The CDR3 length is 12 residues. From germline, CDR1 is SEHNR and CDR2 FQNEAQ (reference sequence). The variable domain in full, completed from reference TRBV7-9 and TRBJ2-2, reads DTGVSQNPRHKITKRGQNVTFRCDPISEHNRLYWYRQTLGQGPEFLTYFQNEAQLEKSRLLSDRFSAERPKGSFSTLEIQRTEQGDSAMYLCASSSTGIEVFFGEGSRLTVL.

The chain couples TRBV10-3 to TRBJ2-7; 11 nucleotides line up with TRBD2. Trimming removed 3 bases from V and 6 bases from J; junction bases left unmatched: 4. The CDR3 is 14 amino acids. Looked up from germline, CDR1 is ENHRY and CDR2 is SYGVKD. This chain's CDR3 is CAISDRLAGGEQYF. The CDR3 bases are TGTGCCATCAGTGATCGGCTAGCGGGAGGCGAGCAGTACTTC.

V gene TRBV7-9 combines with J gene TRBJ2-1; weak D call: TRBD2 (5 bases). The CDR3 totals 16 residues. Looked up from germline, CDR1 is SEHNR and CDR2 is FQNEAQ (reference sequence). Trimming pared 2 bases from V and 8 bases from J, leaving 19 bases between. CDR3 nucleotide sequence: TGTGCCAGCAGCTTAAGAAATGGGGTACGTAGCGATGAGCAGTTCTTC. Translation: CASSLRNGVRSDEQFF.

The chain couples TRBV28 to TRBJ1-1; tentatively, D is TRBD1 (5 bases). V was pared by 6 bases and J by 6 bases, with 14 bases between. The CDR3 has 13 residues. Germline assignment: CDR1 MDHEN and CDR2 SYDVKM. The CDR3 sequence: CASSGGVLAEAFF. As DNA, the CDR3 is TGTGCCAGCAGCGGAGGGGTATTGGCTGAAGCTTTCTTT.

This chain links TRBV28 with TRBJ1-2; 8 bases fit TRBD1. The CDR3 has 17 amino acids. In germline, CDR1 is MDHEN, CDR2 SYDVKM. The ends lost 2 bases at V and 1 base at J; junction bases unmatched: 9. CDR3 amino acids: CASSLGGGQGVNYGYTF. The CDR3 DNA sequence: TGTGCCAGCAGTTTAGGGGGAGGACAGGGTGTTAACTATGGCTACACCTTC.

The chain combines TRBV11-3 with TRBJ2-2; unclear D gene. This CDR3 contains 13 residues. Germline CDR1 is SGHNT and CDR2 is YENEEA. V lost 5 bases and J 3 bases, leaving 7 bases between the germline ends. CDR3 in amino acids: CASSAEYTGELFF. For the CDR3, the DNA is TGTGCCAGCAGCGCAGAATACACCGGGGAGCTGTTTTTT.

The chain joins TRBV5-6 to TRBJ2-1; tentatively, D is TRBD2 (6 bases). V dropped 2 bases and J dropped 7 bases, with 16 bases sitting between them. The CDR3 extends over 15 amino acids. Per the germline V gene, CDR1 is SGHDT and CDR2 is YYEEEE. CDR3 sequence (DNA): TGTGCCAGCAGCTTATCCCCCCCCGGGAGAAATGAGCAGTTCTTC. Amino acid sequence: CASSLSPPGRNEQFF.

The V gene is TRBV7-8, the J gene TRBJ2-4; 10 nucleotides line up with TRBD2. The germline CDR1 and CDR2 sequences are SGHVS and FQNEAQ. CDR3 length: 15 amino acids. Trimming cost V 5 bases and J 7 bases; bases outside gene matches: 8. The CDR3 bases are TGTGCCAGCAGCGCCAGCGGGGGGGGTAGGAACATTCAGTACTTC. As protein: CASSASGGGRNIQYF. Looking up the rest from reference TRBV7-8 and TRBJ2-4 gives the full variable domain: GAGVSQSPRYKVAKRGQDVALRCDPISGHVSLFWYQQALGQGPEFLTYFQNEAQLDKSGLPSDRFFAERPEGSVSTLKIQRTQQEDSAVYLCASSASGGGRNIQYFGAGTRLSVL.